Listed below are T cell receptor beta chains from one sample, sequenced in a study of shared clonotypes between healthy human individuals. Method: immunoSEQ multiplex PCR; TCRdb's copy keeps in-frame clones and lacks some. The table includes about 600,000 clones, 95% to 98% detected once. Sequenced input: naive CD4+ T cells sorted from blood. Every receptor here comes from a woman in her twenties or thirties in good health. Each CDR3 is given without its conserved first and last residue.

CDR3: ASSPPGQGTDTQY
J: TRBJ2-3
V: TRBV11-3

CDR3: SVGALSGNTIY
J: TRBJ1-3
V: TRBV29-1

CDR3: ASTTMVGNTGELF
J: TRBJ2-2
V: TRBV19

CDR3: ASSTLGHEQY
J: TRBJ2-7
V: TRBV7-9

CDR3: ASSEMTSGYTDTQY
J: TRBJ2-3
V: TRBV10-1

CDR3: ASSLESGNNYGYT
J: TRBJ1-2
V: TRBV7-8

CDR3: AISEGVDYGYT
J: TRBJ1-2
V: TRBV10-3

CDR3: ASSPDSYNEQF
J: TRBJ2-1
V: TRBV5-4

CDR3: ASSPGWGTEAF
J: TRBJ1-1
V: TRBV14

CDR3: ASSQTGAGGEQF
J: TRBJ2-1
V: TRBV28

CDR3: ASSFREKSGELF
J: TRBJ2-2
V: TRBV7-9

CDR3: ASSRGTAQDTQY
J: TRBJ2-3
V: TRBV18

CDR3: ASSYSRETQY
J: TRBJ2-5
V: TRBV6-5

CDR3: ASSLPGKVHGYT
J: TRBJ1-2
V: TRBV28

CDR3: ASSLSTYSGANVLT
J: TRBJ2-6
V: TRBV5-1

CDR3: ASSLEAAGPGTGELF
J: TRBJ2-2
V: TRBV7-6

CDR3: ASNHRDQNTEAF
J: TRBJ1-1
V: TRBV6-5

CDR3: ASSLGGQGNQPQH
J: TRBJ1-5
V: TRBV5-1

CDR3: APTTDNSPLH
J: TRBJ1-6
V: TRBV6-4

CDR3: ASSKAGTVDSYEQY
J: TRBJ2-7
V: TRBV19

CDR3: ASSLRRDSYEQY
J: TRBJ2-7
V: TRBV27

CDR3: ASSPRGQPQH
J: TRBJ1-5
V: TRBV28

CDR3: ASSVAPLEGYGYT
J: TRBJ1-2
V: TRBV9

CDR3: AISQTSGQSYNEQF
J: TRBJ2-1
V: TRBV10-3

CDR3: ASSLVSLSGTYEQY
J: TRBJ2-7
V: TRBV11-2

CDR3: ASSYPGAPYNEQF
J: TRBJ2-1
V: TRBV6-6

CDR3: ASRSGTGVLFYEQY
J: -
V: TRBV28

CDR3: ASSLARGAQNTEAF
J: TRBJ1-1
V: TRBV28

CDR3: ASSVASGRSQETQY
J: TRBJ2-5
V: TRBV9

CDR3: ASSLPSPGDTNSGANVLT
J: TRBJ2-6
V: TRBV5-1

CDR3: ASNPARRGPFTDTQY
J: TRBJ2-3
V: TRBV5-8

CDR3: ASSLGSTDTQY
J: TRBJ2-3
V: TRBV5-6

CDR3: ASSQWPLTEQETQY
J: TRBJ2-5
V: TRBV28

CDR3: ASSYSRLAPHEQF
J: TRBJ2-1
V: TRBV6-5

CDR3: ASGVAGVTWEQY
J: TRBJ2-7
V: TRBV10-2

CDR3: ASSLPGTSGFGGDTQY
J: TRBJ2-3
V: TRBV28

CDR3: ASSSLAATGELF
J: TRBJ2-2
V: TRBV11-3

CDR3: SVCFEGAANSPLH
J: TRBJ1-6
V: TRBV29-1

CDR3: ASSLDSQRWNEQF
J: TRBJ2-1
V: TRBV11-2

CDR3: ASSLNSQESAQH
J: TRBJ1-5
V: TRBV9

CDR3: ASLEGPTYEQY
J: TRBJ2-7
V: TRBV30

CDR3: ASSWRGEIAKNIQY
J: TRBJ2-4
V: TRBV28

CDR3: ASSLRDWTGSNEQF
J: TRBJ2-1
V: TRBV28

CDR3: ASSRLQGEFNEQF
J: TRBJ2-1
V: TRBV2

CDR3: ASSRTGGFSNQPQH
J: TRBJ1-5
V: TRBV19

CDR3: ASSLSLDPSYGYT
J: TRBJ1-2
V: TRBV7-8

CDR3: ASSFQGTDFGYT
J: TRBJ1-2
V: TRBV28

CDR3: ASSLGTGATDTQY
J: TRBJ2-3
V: TRBV7-8

CDR3: ASSGSGDSYNEQF
J: TRBJ2-1
V: TRBV28

CDR3: ASSVLAREETQY
J: TRBJ2-5
V: TRBV2

CDR3: ASSYVGTEAF
J: TRBJ1-1
V: TRBV5-5

CDR3: ASRSERARSTDTQY
J: TRBJ2-3
V: TRBV27

CDR3: ASQTDRGTDTQY
J: TRBJ2-3
V: TRBV7-9

CDR3: ASSLLASYEQY
J: TRBJ2-7
V: TRBV5-1

CDR3: ASLPTTRISYEQY
J: TRBJ2-7
V: TRBV10-2